This T cell receptor (beta chain) was observed in a study of T cell responses to AZD1222 COVID-19 vaccine. This table comes from immunoSEQ multiplex PCR, and its TCRdb copy is limited to in-frame clones, with some not included. The sample consists of about 90,000 clones, just over 85% of them appearing once. General study points: AZD1222 recipients seropositive at baseline numbered only 5 to 7. Repertoires were collected only later (after the peak T cell response had occurred).

The CDR3 has 14 residues. Germline lookup yields CDR1 SGHDT and CDR2 YYEEEE. The trim removed 4 bases at V and 7 bases at J, leaving 8 bases unmatched. Regarding this clone: Its antigen is currently unknown.

The sequence was obtained from an adult in good health. This sequence joins TRBV5-6 and TRBJ1-2; 9 nucleotides line up with TRBD1. The material sequenced was peripheral blood, taken on day 0 of MenACWY control vaccination. The CDR3 DNA reads TGTGCCAGCAGCCATGTGACAGGGGGTACTGGCTACACCTTC. This encodes CASSHVTGGTGYTF.